These 6 T cell receptor beta chains came from one sample sequenced in a study of blood T cell repertoires in COVID-19. The assay was immunoSEQ multiplex PCR, and TCRdb's table has in-frame clones only and misses some. In the table there are about 49,000 clones, approximately 80% of which are singletons. Sequenced: peripheral blood. The receptors stem from a man between 70 and 80 years old with active or convalescent COVID-19.

The chain carries TRBV5-5 and TRBJ2-2, with 13 bases lining up with TRBD2. The CDR3 is made up of 17 amino acids. CDR1 is SGHKS and CDR2 is YYEKEE in the germline V gene (reference sequence). The V and J ends lost 4 bases and 4 bases, in that order; junction bases with no gene match: 7. The CDR3 DNA is TGTGCCAGCAGCGTTAGGACTAGCGGGAGTGGCACCGGGGAGCTGTTTTTT. This translates into CASSVRTSGSGTGELFF.

This clone has more than one count but fewer than ten. This chain joins TRBV6-2 or TRBV6-3 and TRBJ2-1; D might be TRBD2 (5 bases). The germline V gene has CDR1 MNHEY and CDR2 SVGEGT. The V and J ends lost 2 bases and 0 bases respectively, with 5 bases between them. The CDR3 spans 14 residues. CDR3 sequence (DNA): TGTGCCAGCAGTTACAGCGGCTCCTACAATGAGCAGTTCTTC. This encodes CASSYSGSYNEQFF.

This clone was seen only once. This chain joins TRBV5-1 and TRBJ1-1; perhaps TRBD1 as D (6 bases). Between the trimmed V and J ends, which lost 3 bases and 6 bases, there was a span of 12 bases. Germline CDR1 and CDR2: SGHRS and YFSETQ. There are 13 residues in the CDR3. The CDR3 is CASSSRQDPEAFF. The CDR3 region has the DNA TGCGCCAGCAGCTCCAGACAGGATCCTGAAGCTTTCTTT.

This chain uses TRBV9 with TRBJ2-1; tentative D call: TRBD2 (5 bases). The germline gives CDR1 SGDLS, CDR2 YYNGEE. The germline V and J ends were trimmed by 3 bases and 9 bases, with 13 bases remaining between them. The CDR3 contains 13 residues. CDR3 bases: TGTGCCAGCAGCGAGAGGGTCGACGGTGAGCAGTTCTTC. The encoded protein is CASSERVDGEQFF.

The chain uses TRBV9 and TRBJ2-3, with TRBD2 identical over 8 bases. V gave up 4 bases and J gave up 7 bases; unmatched junction bases: 20. The germline CDR1 and CDR2 sequences are SGDLS and YYNGEE. The CDR3 is 18 residues long. The CDR3: CASSRSPPTSGGSNTQYF. In nucleotides, the CDR3 is TGTGCCAGCAGCCGTAGCCCCCCTACTAGCGGCGGTTCGAATACGCAGTATTTT.

Here the CDR3 DNA reads TGTGCCAGCAGCTTGGGCCCTGCTTTTGGAGAGACCCAGTACTTC. Translating it yields CASSLGPAFGETQYF. The J gene is TRBJ2-5, the V gene TRBV11-3; the D is unclear. Germline assignment: CDR1 SGHNT and CDR2 YENEEA. V shed 3 bases and J shed 4 bases, with 15 bases lying between them. The CDR3 consists of 15 residues. Full variable domain (remainder filled in from reference TRBV11-3 and TRBJ2-5): EAGVVQSPRYKIIEKKQPVAFWCNPISGHNTLYWYLQNLGQGPELLIRYENEEAVDDSQLPKDRFSAERLKGVDSTLKIQPAELGDSAVYLCASSLGPAFGETQYFGPGTRLLVL.